The rows below give T cell receptor beta chains drawn from one sample of a study of human T cells and chemical hapten exposure. TCRdb analysed the RACE reads with MiXCR anew, one entry per CDR3 protein. This sample has 99,000 or so distinct CDR3 sequences, with 11% found just once. Specimen: whole blood, collected in connection with sensitization to the hapten diphenylcyclopropenone (DPC). The receptors here all came from a woman aged 60-70 years with alopecia areata. Some clones in this sample may be carry-over from other donors' samples. Both conserved end residues are part of each CDR3. The D gene is left open where the match is weak. Clone size is shown for a subset of rows, as once, few, many or a class of expanded clone.

v_gene,j_gene,d_gene,abundance,CDR3nt,CDR3aa
TRBV6-5,TRBJ2-7,-,many,TGTGCCAGCAGTCCCCGACAGGTTGTCCACGAGCAGTACTTC,CASSPRQVVHEQYF
TRBV12-3/TRBV12-4,TRBJ2-2,-,many,TGTGCCAGCAGTTTTAGGGTCCGAGCTAGCAGCACCGGGGAGCTGTTTTTT,CASSFRVRASSTGELFF
TRBV7-3,TRBJ1-6,TRBD1,few,TGTGCCAGCAGGGGGACAGGGGTTCCTTCACCCCTCCACTTT,CASRGTGVPSPLHF
TRBV30,TRBJ1-6,-,few,TGTGCCTGGAGTCTGGGGGTGCGTTCACCCCTCCACTTT,CAWSLGVRSPLHF
TRBV6-5,TRBJ1-4,TRBD1,-,TGTGCCAGCAGTGAGACAGGGGCAACTAATGAAAAACTGTTTTTT,CASSETGATNEKLFF
TRBV6-5,TRBJ2-5,-,many,TGTGCCAGCAGAGAAAAAAACCAAGAGACCCAGTACTTC,CASREKNQETQYF
TRBV5-1,TRBJ1-6,TRBD1,-,TGCGCCAGCAGCCCAAACGGACAGGGGGCGGGTTCACCCCTCCACTTT,CASSPNGQGAGSPLHF
TRBV2,TRBJ2-5,TRBD2,few,TGTGCCAGCAGTGGGGGTAGCGGGCCCCACCAAGAGACCCAGTACTTC,CASSGGSGPHQETQYF
TRBV7-2,TRBJ2-5,TRBD2,many,TGTGCCAGCAGCTTCGGACTAGCGGGGAGGAGAGAGACCCAGTACTTC,CASSFGLAGRRETQYF
TRBV5-1,TRBJ2-6,-,-,TGCGCCAGCAGGGAGGCCTCTGGGGCCAACGTCCTGACTTTC,CASREASGANVLTF
TRBV6-4,TRBJ2-1,-,-,TGTGCCAGCAGCCCGGCGGCGGTTGGGAATGAGCAGTTCTTC,CASSPAAVGNEQFF
TRBV7-3,TRBJ2-1,-,many,TGTGCCAGCAGCTCATTAAGGGGGGGATCGGTTGAGCAGTTCTTC,CASSSLRGGSVEQFF
TRBV10-3,TRBJ2-1,TRBD2,many,TGTGCCATCAGTGCAACGGTGCGGGGGAAGATCGGTGAGCAGTTCTTC,CAISATVRGKIGEQFF
TRBV7-9,TRBJ1-1,-,many,TGTGCCAGCAGCTTCGCCCAGAACACTGAAGCTTTCTTT,CASSFAQNTEAFF
TRBV11-1,TRBJ1-2,TRBD1,many,TGTGCCAGCAGCCCAGGACAGGGAGACTATGGCTACACCTTC,CASSPGQGDYGYTF
TRBV7-9,TRBJ1-1,-,few,TGTGCCAGCAGCCGACAGAACACTGAAGCTTTCTTT,CASSRQNTEAFF
TRBV7-3,TRBJ2-1,-,many,TGTGCCAGCAGAACTACTGCTGGAAATGAGCAGTTCTTC,CASRTTAGNEQFF
TRBV3-1,TRBJ2-6,-,many,TGTGCCAGCAGCCATTCACCCGTGCCCTCTGGGGCCAACGTCCTGACTTTC,CASSHSPVPSGANVLTF
TRBV7-2,TRBJ2-2,-,few,TGTGCCAGCAGTTACATAGAGGTATCCACCGGGGAGCTGTTTTTT,CASSYIEVSTGELFF
TRBV5-1,TRBJ2-3,-,-,TGCGCCAGCAGCGAGATTAGCACAGATACGCAGTATTTT,CASSEISTDTQYF
TRBV9,TRBJ2-1,TRBD2,once,TGTGCCAGCAGCGTGGTGGCGACTAGCGGGGCCTACAATGAGCAGTTCTTC,CASSVVATSGAYNEQFF
TRBV5-4,TRBJ2-1,TRBD2,-,TGTGCCAGCAGCACACCATGGGGCGCTAGCGGAGACAATGAGCAGTTCTTC,CASSTPWGASGDNEQFF
TRBV12-3/TRBV12-4,TRBJ2-7,-,many,TGTGCCAGCAGGGCGCGTACAGGGGGGGCACCCCATAAGGTTCCATATAGCTCCTACGAGCAGTACTTC,CASRARTGGAPHKVPYSSYEQYF
TRBV20-1,TRBJ2-7,-,-,TGCAGTGCTATTAGGGCTAGCGCCTCCTACGAGCAGTACTTC,CSAIRASASYEQYF
TRBV11-2,TRBJ2-1,TRBD1,few,TGTGCCAGCAGCCCAGGGGGCTCACGCAATGAGCAGTTCTTC,CASSPGGSRNEQFF
TRBV10-3,TRBJ1-1,TRBD1,many,TGTGCCATCAGGGCCGGGACAGACAACACTGAAGCTTTCTTT,CAIRAGTDNTEAFF
TRBV29-1,TRBJ2-1,TRBD2,few,TGCAGCGCCCCCTCACCCCGGGTCGGGGGGGCCAATGAGCAGTTCTTC,CSAPSPRVGGANEQFF
TRBV5-1,TRBJ2-2,-,many,TGCGCCAGCAGCTTGGTCCCGGGGGTCTTCACCGGGGAGCTGTTTTTT,CASSLVPGVFTGELFF
TRBV15,TRBJ1-2,-,many,TGTGCCACCAGCAGAGGTGAGGACCCGTCCTATGGCTACACCTTC,CATSRGEDPSYGYTF
TRBV7-6,TRBJ2-7,-,few,TGTGCCAGCAGCCCGGGGGTCAGGCACTACGAGCAGTACTTC,CASSPGVRHYEQYF
TRBV7-9,TRBJ1-5,TRBD1,many,TGTGCCAGCAGCCAACAGGGGGCGAGTCAGCCCCAGCATTTT,CASSQQGASQPQHF
TRBV10-3,TRBJ2-5,-,-,TGTGCCATCGCACAATCCCTCACCCAAGAGACCCAGTACTTC,CAIAQSLTQETQYF
TRBV5-1,TRBJ1-1,-,-,TGCGCCAGCAGCTCACGGACAGTGGTGGACACTGAAGCTTTCTTT,CASSSRTVVDTEAFF
TRBV2,TRBJ2-2,-,-,TGTGCCAGCAGGATGGTGGTCGGGGAGCTGTTTTTT,CASRMVVGELFF
TRBV5-6,TRBJ2-1,-,many,TGTGCCAGCAGCTTGATGTCGGCCAGGAATGAGCAGTTCTTC,CASSLMSARNEQFF
TRBV5-1,TRBJ2-5,TRBD2,few,TGCGCCAGCAGCCGGGGGGAAGAGACCCAGTACTTC,CASSRGEETQYF
TRBV20-1,TRBJ2-7,-,few,TGCAGTGCTAGGGGTCGGACAACACTCTACGAGCAGTACTTC,CSARGRTTLYEQYF
TRBV5-1,TRBJ2-7,TRBD1,few,TGCGCCAGCAGCTACACAGGGGTTTCGAGAGGGTACGAGCAGTACTTC,CASSYTGVSRGYEQYF